Listed below are T cell receptor beta chains from one sample, sequenced in a study of graft-versus-host responses after intestinal transplantation. TCRdb keeps only in-frame clones here, not all; method: immunoSEQ multiplex PCR. The repertoire includes approximately 58,000 clones, around 90% of them detected once, and 1.5% to 2% sits in the top ten. The sample was PBMCs, taken 26 days after transplant. These receptors originate from a human patient who received an intestinal transplant, so some T cells may come from the graft donor. Each CDR3 is given with its conserved first and last residue. A D gene is named only where the DNA matches it firmly. Size values are once, few and many counts, or a class for expanded clones, and some rows have none.

TRBD2	NA	TRBV4-3	TRBJ2-3	20	CASSQDLSTSGGMNTDTQYF	TGCGCCAGCAGCCAAGATCTTTCGACTAGCGGGGGCATGAACACAGATACGCAGTATTTT
NA	NA	TRBV4-1	TRBJ1-4	14	CASSQVSQDEKLFF	TGCGCCAGCAGCCAAGTCTCACAGGATGAAAAACTGTTTTTT
NA	NA	TRBV28	TRBJ2-3	14	CASSSIPGTDTQYF	TGTGCCAGCAGTTCAATCCCAGGCACAGATACGCAGTATTTT
TRBD2	NA	TRBV19	TRBJ2-1	15	CASSLSGAAGGEQFF	TGTGCCAGTAGTTTAAGCGGGGCGGCCGGGGGTGAGCAGTTCTTC
TRBD2	NA	TRBV6-5	TRBJ2-5	14	CASSYSRLAETQYF	TGTGCCAGCAGTTACTCGAGACTAGCGGAGACCCAGTACTTC
TRBD2	NA	TRBV7-3	TRBJ2-5	15	CASSLTSGGFETQYF	TGTGCCAGCAGCTTAACTAGCGGGGGGTTCGAGACCCAGTACTTC
NA	NA	TRBV15	TRBJ2-7	14	CATRADRGNYEQYF	TGTGCCACCAGGGCGGACAGAGGCAACTACGAGCAGTACTTC
NA	once	TRBV29-1	TRBJ1-1	15	CSAETRKEGVQGAFF	TGCAGCGCTGAGACCCGCAAGGAGGGAGTCCAAGGAGCTTTCTTT
TRBD2	NA	TRBV5-1	TRBJ2-3	15	CASGSGTRETDTQYF	TGCGCCAGCGGCTCCGGGACTAGGGAGACAGATACGCAGTATTTT
NA	NA	TRBV7-6	TRBJ2-7	15	CASSLGPRGWDEQYF	TGTGCCAGCAGCTTAGGGCCCCGGGGGTGGGACGAGCAGTACTTC
NA	NA	TRBV25-1	TRBJ2-1	13	CASTGLGYNEQFF	TGTGCCAGCACTGGACTTGGCTACAATGAGCAGTTCTTC
NA	NA	TRBV9	TRBJ2-3	16	CASSVESGHSTDTQYF	TGTGCCAGCAGCGTAGAATCGGGACACAGCACAGATACGCAGTATTTT
TRBD1	NA	TRBV6-5	TRBJ1-5	15	CASRGDRDSNQPQHF	TGTGCCAGCAGGGGGGACAGGGATAGCAATCAGCCCCAGCATTTT
NA	once	TRBV2	TRBJ1-6	13	CASRGEGNSPLHF	TGTGCCAGCAGGGGGGAGGGCAATTCACCCCTCCACTTT
TRBD2	NA	TRBV13	TRBJ2-3	16	CASSPGRGGSTDTQYF	TGTGCCAGCAGCCCCGGGCGCGGGGGGAGCACAGATACGCAGTATTTT
NA	NA	TRBV30	TRBJ1-4	14	CAWSKLGTNEKLFF	TGTGCCTGGAGTAAACTCGGAACTAATGAAAAACTGTTTTTT
TRBD1	NA	TRBV28	TRBJ2-7	15	CASSGTGTETYEQYF	TGTGCCAGCAGTGGTACCGGGACAGAGACCTACGAGCAGTACTTC
TRBD1	NA	TRBV7-8	TRBJ2-1	13	CASSLGQGDEQFF	TGTGCCAGCAGCTTAGGACAGGGGGATGAGCAGTTCTTC
NA	NA	TRBV28	TRBJ1-6	14	CASSIQGSPLPLHF	TGTGCCAGCAGTATACAGGGATCTCCATTGCCCCTCCACTTT
NA	NA	TRBV19	TRBJ1-5	16	CASSIVAGEFYQPQHF	TGTGCCAGTAGTATAGTGGCAGGGGAATTTTATCAGCCCCAGCATTTT
TRBD2	NA	TRBV29-1	TRBJ2-1	14	CSARGGDWYNEQFF	TGCAGCGCCCGTGGGGGGGATTGGTACAATGAGCAGTTCTTC
TRBD1	NA	TRBV6-1	TRBJ1-6	14	CASSGQGAGSPLHF	TGTGCCAGCAGTGGTCAGGGGGCAGGTTCACCCCTCCACTTT
TRBD2	NA	TRBV28	TRBJ2-3	17	CASSLPPLAGVADTQYF	TGTGCCAGCAGTTTACCCCCTTTAGCGGGAGTAGCAGATACGCAGTATTTT
TRBD2	NA	TRBV6-5	TRBJ2-1	16	CASSYLIAGEDNEQFF	TGTGCCAGCAGTTACTTAATAGCGGGGGAGGACAATGAGCAGTTCTTC
NA	NA	TRBV20-1	TRBJ1-1	11	CSAVTGARAFF	TGCAGTGCCGTTACAGGTGCCCGGGCTTTCTTT
NA	NA	TRBV4-1	TRBJ2-6	18	CASSHVEAISSGANVLTF	TGCGCCAGCAGCCACGTTGAGGCAATAAGCTCTGGGGCCAACGTCCTGACTTTC
NA	NA	TRBV27	TRBJ2-1	12	CASRESGNEQFF	TGTGCCAGCAGAGAATCAGGGAATGAGCAGTTCTTC
TRBD1	NA	TRBV2	TRBJ2-1	10	CAVEGQGYVF	TGTGCCGTCGAGGGACAGGGCTACGTCTTC
TRBD2	NA	TRBV6-5	TRBJ2-2	16	CASSYRTRITDGELFF	TGTGCCAGCAGTTACAGGACTAGGATTACCGACGGGGAGCTGTTTTTT
TRBD2	NA	TRBV5-1	TRBJ2-3	16	CASSLFSGGGTDTQYF	TGCGCCAGCAGCTTGTTTAGCGGGGGCGGTACAGATACGCAGTATTTT
TRBD1	NA	TRBV7-9	TRBJ1-2	14	CASSSSTGLDGYTF	TGTGCCAGCAGCTCATCGACAGGGCTGGATGGCTACACCTTC
TRBD1	NA	TRBV7-6	TRBJ1-6	14	CASSRTGGNSPLHF	TGTGCCAGCAGCAGGACAGGGGGTAATTCACCCCTCCACTTT
TRBD1	NA	TRBV5-6	TRBJ2-2	15	CASDKGQGNTGELFF	TGTGCCAGCGATAAAGGACAGGGGAACACCGGGGAGCTGTTTTTT
NA	NA	TRBV19	TRBJ1-1	12	CASRSGNTEAFF	TGTGCCAGTAGGTCGGGTAACACTGAAGCTTTCTTT
NA	NA	TRBV25-1	TRBJ2-3	14	CASSEEQFTDTQYF	TGTGCCAGCAGTGAAGAACAGTTCACAGATACGCAGTATTTT
NA	NA	TRBV4-3	TRBJ1-3	17	CASSQFSAGASGNTIYF	TGCGCCAGCAGCCAATTTTCGGCAGGGGCCTCTGGAAACACCATATATTTT
NA	NA	TRBV23-1	TRBJ2-3	15	CASSQSKREPDTQYF	TGCGCCAGCAGTCAATCTAAGAGGGAACCAGATACGCAGTATTTT
NA	few	TRBV23-1	TRBJ1-3	15	CAIPGLINSGNTIYF	TGCGCCATCCCGGGACTGATTAACTCTGGAAACACCATATATTTT
NA	NA	TRBV27	TRBJ2-2	13	CASSYGPARELFF	TGTGCCAGCAGTTACGGTCCCGCCCGGGAGCTGTTTTTT
NA	NA	TRBV27	TRBJ1-5	15	CASSLERGSNQPQHF	TGTGCCAGCAGTTTGGAAAGGGGAAGCAATCAGCCCCAGCATTTT
TRBD2	NA	TRBV11-2	TRBJ2-5	16	CASTSFGGGYQETQYF	TGTGCCAGCACCTCTTTTGGGGGGGGGTACCAAGAGACCCAGTACTTC
TRBD1	NA	TRBV4-2	TRBJ1-1	16	CASSQDQGAWDTEAFF	TGTGCCAGCAGCCAAGATCAGGGGGCATGGGACACTGAAGCTTTCTTT
TRBD2	NA	TRBV19	TRBJ2-1	14	CASSISAGGYEQFF	TGTGCCAGTAGTATATCCGCGGGAGGGTATGAGCAGTTCTTC
TRBD2	NA	TRBV28	TRBJ2-7	17	CASSLQIAGGGLYEQYF	TGTGCCAGCAGTCTCCAAATAGCGGGAGGGGGTCTCTACGAGCAGTACTTC
NA	NA	TRBV6-6	TRBJ2-7	15	CASSLSAGNIYEQYF	TGTGCCAGCAGCCTGTCGGCGGGGAATATCTACGAGCAGTACTTC
TRBD1	NA	TRBV11-1	TRBJ1-2	13	CASSRQGLYGYTF	TGTGCCAGCAGCCGACAGGGGTTATATGGCTACACCTTC
TRBD2	NA	TRBV19	TRBJ2-5	17	CASSTTQPAGVGETQYF	TGTGCCAGTAGTACAACGCAACCAGCGGGAGTGGGGGAGACCCAGTACTTC
TRBD2	NA	TRBV13	TRBJ2-3	17	CASSLGSGGVRTDTQYF	TGTGCCAGCAGCCTCGGGTCGGGGGGGGTTAGGACAGATACGCAGTATTTT
NA	NA	TRBV10-1	TRBJ2-2	12	CATLAVTGELFF	TGCGCCACCTTAGCGGTTACCGGGGAGCTGTTTTTT